This T cell receptor beta chain was captured by sequencing in a study of cytomegalovirus exposure and HLA in healthy donors. On this clone itself: Its antigen is unknown.

CDR1 is MDHEN, CDR2 SYDVKM, per germline. The CDR3 is 18 residues long. V lost 7 bases and J lost 7, with 28 bases in between. General study findings and limits: Presence/absence results assume similar sequencing depth per donor, which may not hold.

The PCR was carried out with 60 Vbeta primers and 13 Jbeta primers. Clones were sequenced by immunoSEQ multiplex PCR, and TCRdb holds only the in-frame ones, with some missing. The data show under 100,000 clones, roughly 80% seen once. The sequenced sample was PBMCs. The clonotype originates from a man aged 50 to 60 in good health and CMV-seronegative. V and J are TRBV28 and TRBJ1-4; maybe TRBD1 (5 bases). This CDR3 reads CASNLPGEGGLSGEKLFF. CDR3 coding DNA: TGTGCCAGCAACCTACCGGGGGAAGGTGGCTTGAGTGGTGAAAAACTGTTTTTT.